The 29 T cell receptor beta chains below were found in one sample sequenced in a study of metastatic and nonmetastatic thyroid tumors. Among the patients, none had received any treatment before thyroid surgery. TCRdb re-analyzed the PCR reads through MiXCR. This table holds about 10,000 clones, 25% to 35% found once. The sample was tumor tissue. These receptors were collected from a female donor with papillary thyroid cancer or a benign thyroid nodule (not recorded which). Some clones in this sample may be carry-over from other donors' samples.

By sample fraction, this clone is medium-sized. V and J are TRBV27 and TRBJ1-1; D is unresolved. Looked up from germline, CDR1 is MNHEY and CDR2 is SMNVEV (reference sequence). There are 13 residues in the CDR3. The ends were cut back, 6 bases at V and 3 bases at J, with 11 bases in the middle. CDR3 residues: CASRSGSYTEAFF. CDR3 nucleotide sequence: TGTGCCAGCAGGTCCGGCAGTTACACTGAAGCTTTCTTT.

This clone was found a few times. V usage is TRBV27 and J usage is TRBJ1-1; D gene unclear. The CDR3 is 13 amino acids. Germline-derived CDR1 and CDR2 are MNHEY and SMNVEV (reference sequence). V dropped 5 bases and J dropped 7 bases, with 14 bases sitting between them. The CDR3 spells CASSLPGLSEAFF. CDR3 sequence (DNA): TGTGCCAGCAGTCTCCCGGGTCTTAGTGAAGCTTTCTTT.

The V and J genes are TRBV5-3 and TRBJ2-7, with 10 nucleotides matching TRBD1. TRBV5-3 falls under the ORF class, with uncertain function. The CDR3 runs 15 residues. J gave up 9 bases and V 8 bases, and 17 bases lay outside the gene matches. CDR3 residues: CASILDGTGVGGQYF. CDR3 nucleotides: TGTGCCAGTATCTTGGATGGGACAGGGGTAGGTGGGCAGTACTTC.

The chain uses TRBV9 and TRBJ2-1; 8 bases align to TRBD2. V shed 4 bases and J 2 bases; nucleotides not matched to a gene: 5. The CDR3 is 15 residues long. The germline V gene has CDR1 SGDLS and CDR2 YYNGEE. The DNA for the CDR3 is TGTGCCAGCAGCCCCCGGGAGGGCCCCTACAATGAGCAGTTCTTC. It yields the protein CASSPREGPYNEQFF.

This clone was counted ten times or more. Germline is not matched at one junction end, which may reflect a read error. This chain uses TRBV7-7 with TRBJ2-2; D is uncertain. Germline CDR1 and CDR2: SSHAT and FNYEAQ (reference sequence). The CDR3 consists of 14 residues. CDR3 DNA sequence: TGTGCTAGCAGCTTACGGATTAACACCGGGGAGCTGTTTTTT. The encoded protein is CASSLRINTGELFF.

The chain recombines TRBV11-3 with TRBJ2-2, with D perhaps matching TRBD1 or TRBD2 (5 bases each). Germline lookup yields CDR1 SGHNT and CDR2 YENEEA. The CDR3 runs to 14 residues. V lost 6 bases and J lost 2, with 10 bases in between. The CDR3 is CASRRDVNTGELFF. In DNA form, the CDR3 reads TGTGCCAGCAGACGGGACGTCAACACCGGGGAGCTGTTTTTT.

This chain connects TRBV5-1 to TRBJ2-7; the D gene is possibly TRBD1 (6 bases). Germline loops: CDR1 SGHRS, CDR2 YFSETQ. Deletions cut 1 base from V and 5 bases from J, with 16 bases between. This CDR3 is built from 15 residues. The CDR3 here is CASSLSLGARDEQYF. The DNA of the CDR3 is TGCGCCAGCAGCTTGTCCTTGGGGGCACGGGACGAGCAGTACTTC.

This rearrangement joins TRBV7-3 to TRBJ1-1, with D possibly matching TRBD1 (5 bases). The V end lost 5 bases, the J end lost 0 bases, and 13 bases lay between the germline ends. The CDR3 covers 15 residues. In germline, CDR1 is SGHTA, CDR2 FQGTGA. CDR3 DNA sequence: TGTGCCAGCAGCCCGCAGGGACGGATGAACACTGAAGCTTTCTTT. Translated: CASSPQGRMNTEAFF.

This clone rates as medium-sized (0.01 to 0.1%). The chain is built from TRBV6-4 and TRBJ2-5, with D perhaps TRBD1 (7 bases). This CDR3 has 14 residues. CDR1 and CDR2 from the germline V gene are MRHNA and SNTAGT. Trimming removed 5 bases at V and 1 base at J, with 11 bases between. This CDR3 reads CASSRQGLQETQYF. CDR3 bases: TGTGCCAGCAGTAGACAGGGACTCCAAGAGACCCAGTACTTC.

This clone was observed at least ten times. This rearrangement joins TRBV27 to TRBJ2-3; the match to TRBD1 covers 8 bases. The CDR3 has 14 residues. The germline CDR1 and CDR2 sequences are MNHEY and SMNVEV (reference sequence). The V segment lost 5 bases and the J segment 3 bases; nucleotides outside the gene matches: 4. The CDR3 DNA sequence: TGTGCCAGCAGTCTAGACAGGGGAACAGATACGCAGTATTTT. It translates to CASSLDRGTDTQYF.

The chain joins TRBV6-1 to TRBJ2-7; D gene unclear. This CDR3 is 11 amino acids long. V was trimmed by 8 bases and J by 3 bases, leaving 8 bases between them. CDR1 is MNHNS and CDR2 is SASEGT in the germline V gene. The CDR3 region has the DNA TGTGCCAGCGGCCGGCTCTACGAGCAGTACTTC. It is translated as CASGRLYEQYF.

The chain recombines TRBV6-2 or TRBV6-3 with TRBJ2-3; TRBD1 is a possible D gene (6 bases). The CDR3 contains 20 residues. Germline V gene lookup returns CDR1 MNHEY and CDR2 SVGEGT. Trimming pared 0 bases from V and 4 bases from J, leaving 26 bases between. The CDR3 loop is CASSYSQEGGTRGVADTQYF. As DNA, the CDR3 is TGTGCCAGCAGTTACTCACAGGAAGGGGGAACCAGGGGCGTGGCAGATACGCAGTATTTT.

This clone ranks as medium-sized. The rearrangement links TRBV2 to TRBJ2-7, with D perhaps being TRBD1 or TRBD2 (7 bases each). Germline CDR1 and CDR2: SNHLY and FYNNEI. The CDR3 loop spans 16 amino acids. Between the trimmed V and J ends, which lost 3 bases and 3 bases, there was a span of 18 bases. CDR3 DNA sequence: TGTGCCAGCAGTGATTGGGAGGGGGCGCAAAACTACGAGCAGTACTTC. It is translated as CASSDWEGAQNYEQYF.

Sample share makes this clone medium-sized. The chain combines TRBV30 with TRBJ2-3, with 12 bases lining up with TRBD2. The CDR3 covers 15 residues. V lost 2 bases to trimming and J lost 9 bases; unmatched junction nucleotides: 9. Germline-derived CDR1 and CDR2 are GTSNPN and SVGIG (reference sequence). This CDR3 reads CAWSLRLAGVVTQYF. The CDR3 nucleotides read TGTGCCTGGAGTCTCCGACTAGCGGGAGTAGTGACGCAGTATTTT.

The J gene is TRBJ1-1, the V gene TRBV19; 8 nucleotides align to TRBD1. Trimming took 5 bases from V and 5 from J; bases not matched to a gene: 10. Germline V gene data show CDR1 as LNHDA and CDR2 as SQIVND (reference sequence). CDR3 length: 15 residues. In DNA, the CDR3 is TGTGCCAGTAGTGGGACAGGAGGTCTCCGAACTGAAGCTTTCTTT. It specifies CASSGTGGLRTEAFF.

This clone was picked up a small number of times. The DNA of the CDR3 is TGTGCGACGGGAGGGCAAGGACTCGGCGAGCAGTACTTC. It codes for CATGGQGLGEQYF. The chain couples TRBV19 to TRBJ2-7; 8 positions match TRBD2. The CDR3 sequence is 13 residues long. CDR1 is LNHDA and CDR2 is SQIVND in the germline V gene (reference sequence).

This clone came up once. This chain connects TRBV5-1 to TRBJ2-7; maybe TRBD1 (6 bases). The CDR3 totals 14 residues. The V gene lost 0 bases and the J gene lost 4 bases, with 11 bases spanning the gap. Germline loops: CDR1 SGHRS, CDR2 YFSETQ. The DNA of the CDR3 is TGCGCCAGCAGCTTGGACAGGGCGGGTTACGAGCAGTACTTC. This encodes CASSLDRAGYEQYF.

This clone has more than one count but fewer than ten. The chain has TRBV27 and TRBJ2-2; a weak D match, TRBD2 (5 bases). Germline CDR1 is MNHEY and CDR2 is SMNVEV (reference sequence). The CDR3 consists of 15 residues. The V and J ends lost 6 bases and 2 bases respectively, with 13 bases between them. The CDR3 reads CASSSWGDNTGELFF. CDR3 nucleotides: TGTGCCAGCAGCTCCTGGGGAGACAACACCGGGGAGCTGTTTTTT.

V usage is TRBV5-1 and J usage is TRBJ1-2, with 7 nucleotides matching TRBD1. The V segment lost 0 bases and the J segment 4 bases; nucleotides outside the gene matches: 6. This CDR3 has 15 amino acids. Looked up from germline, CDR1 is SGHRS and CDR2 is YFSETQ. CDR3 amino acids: CASSLDGQGGYGYTF. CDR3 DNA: TGCGCCAGCAGCTTGGACGGTCAGGGGGGCTATGGCTACACCTTC.

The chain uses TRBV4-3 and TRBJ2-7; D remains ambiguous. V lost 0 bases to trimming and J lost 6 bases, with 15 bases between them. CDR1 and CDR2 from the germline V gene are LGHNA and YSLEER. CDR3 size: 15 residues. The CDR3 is CASSQDRGGLGEQYF. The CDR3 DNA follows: TGCGCCAGCAGCCAAGATCGCGGCGGCCTCGGCGAGCAGTACTTC.

CDR3 bases: TGTGCCAGCAGCTCCGAGTACAGGGGCGCGACTGAAGCTTTCTTT. Its protein is CASSSEYRGATEAFF. This sequence joins TRBV6-1 and TRBJ1-1; TRBD1 aligns across 7 bases. The CDR3 runs 15 residues. The ends lost 6 bases at V and 5 bases at J; junction bases unmatched: 12. CDR1 is MNHNS, CDR2 SASEGT, per germline.

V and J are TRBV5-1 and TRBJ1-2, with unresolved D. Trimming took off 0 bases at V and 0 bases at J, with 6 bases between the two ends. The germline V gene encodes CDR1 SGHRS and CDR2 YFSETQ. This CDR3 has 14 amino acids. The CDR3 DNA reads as TGCGCCAGCAGCTTGGAGACGGCTAACTATGGCTACACCTTC. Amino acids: CASSLETANYGYTF.

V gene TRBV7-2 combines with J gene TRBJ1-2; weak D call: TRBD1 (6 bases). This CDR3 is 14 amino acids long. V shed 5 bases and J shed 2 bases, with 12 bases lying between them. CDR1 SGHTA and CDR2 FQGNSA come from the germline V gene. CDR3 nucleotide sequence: TGTGCCAGCAGCCCCCGGGACAAAAACTATGGCTACACCTTC. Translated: CASSPRDKNYGYTF.

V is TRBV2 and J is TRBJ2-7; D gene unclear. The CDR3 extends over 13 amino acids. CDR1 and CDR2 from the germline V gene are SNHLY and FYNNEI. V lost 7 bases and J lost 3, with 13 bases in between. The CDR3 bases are TGTGCCAGCATAAGGATCATCCTCTACGAGCAGTACTTC. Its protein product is CASIRIILYEQYF.

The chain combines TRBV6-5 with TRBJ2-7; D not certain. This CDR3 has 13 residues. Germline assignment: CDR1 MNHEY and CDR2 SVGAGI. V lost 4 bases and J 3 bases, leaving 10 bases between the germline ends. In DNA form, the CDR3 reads TGTGCCAGCAGTTCCGCTAGGGACTACGAGCAGTACTTC. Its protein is CASSSARDYEQYF.

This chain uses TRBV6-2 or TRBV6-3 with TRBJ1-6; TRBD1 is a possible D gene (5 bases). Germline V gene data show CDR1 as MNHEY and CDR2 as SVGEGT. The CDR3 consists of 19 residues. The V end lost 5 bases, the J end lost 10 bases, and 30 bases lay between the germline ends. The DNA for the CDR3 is TGTGCCAGCAGTATGGGCCATTCTTGGCGTGGGGACCCCGACTCACCCCTCCACTTT. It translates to CASSMGHSWRGDPDSPLHF.

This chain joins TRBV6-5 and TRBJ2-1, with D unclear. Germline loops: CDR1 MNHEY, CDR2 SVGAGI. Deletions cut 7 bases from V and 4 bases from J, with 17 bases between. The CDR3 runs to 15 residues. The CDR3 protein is CASIESELVYNEQFF. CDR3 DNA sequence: TGTGCCAGCATCGAATCGGAGCTAGTGTACAATGAGCAGTTCTTC.

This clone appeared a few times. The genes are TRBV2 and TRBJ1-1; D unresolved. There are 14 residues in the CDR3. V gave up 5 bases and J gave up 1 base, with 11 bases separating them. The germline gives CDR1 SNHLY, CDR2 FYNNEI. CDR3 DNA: TGTGCCAGCAGTCCCCGGGAAGAGAACACTGAAGCTTTCTTT. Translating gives CASSPREENTEAFF.

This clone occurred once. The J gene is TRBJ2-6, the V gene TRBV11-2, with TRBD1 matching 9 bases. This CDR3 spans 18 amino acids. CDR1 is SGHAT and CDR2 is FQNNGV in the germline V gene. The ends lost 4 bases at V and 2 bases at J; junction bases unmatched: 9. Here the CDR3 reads CASSSGDRVWAGANVLTF. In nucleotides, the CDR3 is TGTGCCAGCAGCTCCGGGGACAGGGTTTGGGCTGGGGCCAACGTCCTGACTTTC.